This record looks at one T cell receptor (beta chain) sequence and its context. In the source study's methods: Amplification from reference gene primers served as the basis for estimated nucleated cell counts. Using immunoSEQ multiplex PCR, the repertoire was profiled, and TCRdb retains in-frame clones only, with some absent. D and trimming were read from the DNA, whereas the V and J calls and clone size are those reported in that table. Among a few hundred thousand clones listed, 82% were seen once. Clinical histories supplied by participants themselves formed the basis of cohort assignment. Either two negative PCRs, clearance, or symptom resolution qualified Cohort 3 donors as recovered. The record originates from a study of blood T cell repertoires in COVID-19. Whole-study context: PBMCs, B-cell-depleted T cells, or T cells were the source of the cDNA or gDNA that made up the material.

The TCR was taken from a woman aged 60-75 years who had recovered from COVID-19. The specimen was PBMCs or T cells enriched from blood (not recorded which).

The CDR3 protein is CATFTGVLEKLFF. The CDR3 nucleotides are TGTGCCACCTTTACAGGGGTTCTTGAAAAACTGTTTTTT. This chain connects TRBV6-5 to TRBJ1-4; 7 bases are shared with TRBD1. The CDR3 totals 13 residues. Germline V CDR1 and CDR2: MNHEY, SVGAGI. Trimming took 10 bases from V and 7 from J; bases not matched to a gene: 9.